The present entry profiles one T cell receptor beta chain with its context. The target antigen is unknown. Germline values: CDR1 MNHEY, CDR2 SMNVEV (reference sequence). The V and J ends lost 4 bases and 2 bases respectively, with 7 bases between them. The CDR3 loop spans 13 amino acids. TCRdb used MiXCR to reprocess the reads, holding one entry per CDR3 protein. The data show 50,000 to 55,000 distinct CDR3 sequences, with about 18% seen just once and around a quarter held by the top ten. This sample was taken from a study of T cell repertoires in cytomegalovirus infection. Study summary: Alongside well-studied HLA-B-restricted CMV epitopes, recently identified HLA-C-restricted CMV epitopes were also used. An indication of both CMV infection and matching HLA type came from public TCR beta signatures. Study-wide results and caveats: HLA-C-restricted, CMV-specific TCR beta clonotypes were dominant ex vivo. Cumulative public TCR beta family frequency identified carriers of CMV plus the relevant HLA.

This TCR derives from a human donor in good health (CMV status not recorded). Some clones in this sample may be carry-over from other donors' samples. The rearrangement links TRBV27 to TRBJ2-3, with D uncertain. The sample consisted of CD8+ T cells from cultured PBMCs, taken from culture after CMV antigen stimulation. The CDR3 nucleotides are TGTGCCAGCAGTTCCGAATACACAGATACGCAGTATTTT. Its translation is CASSSEYTDTQYF.